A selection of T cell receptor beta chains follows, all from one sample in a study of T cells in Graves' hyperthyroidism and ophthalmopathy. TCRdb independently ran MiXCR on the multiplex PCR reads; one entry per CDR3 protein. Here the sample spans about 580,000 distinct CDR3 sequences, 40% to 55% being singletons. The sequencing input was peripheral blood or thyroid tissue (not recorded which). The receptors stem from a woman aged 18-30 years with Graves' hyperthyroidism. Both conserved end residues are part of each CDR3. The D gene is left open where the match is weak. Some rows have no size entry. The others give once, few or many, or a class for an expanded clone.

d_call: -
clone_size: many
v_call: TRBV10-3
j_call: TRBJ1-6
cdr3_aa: CAISGTGNSPLHF
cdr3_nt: TGTGCCATCAGTGGCACAGGGAATTCACCCCTCCACTTT

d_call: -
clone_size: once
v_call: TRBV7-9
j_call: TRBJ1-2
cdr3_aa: CASSTYLTGNYGYTF
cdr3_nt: TGTGCCAGCAGCACTTACCTCACAGGGAACTATGGCTACACCTTC

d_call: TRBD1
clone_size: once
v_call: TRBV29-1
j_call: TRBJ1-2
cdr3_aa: CSVYSGTGAHGCTF
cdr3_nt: TGCAGCGTTTACTCCGGGACAGGGGCGCATGGCTGCACCTTC

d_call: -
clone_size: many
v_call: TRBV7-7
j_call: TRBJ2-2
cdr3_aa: CASSPHGLWGPGELFF
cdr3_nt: TGTGCTAGCAGCCCCCATGGCTTATGGGGGCCCGGGGAGCTGTTTTTT

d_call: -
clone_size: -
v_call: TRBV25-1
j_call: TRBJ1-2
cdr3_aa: CASVAAGAGNYGYTF
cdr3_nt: TGTGCCAGCGTTGCGGCGGGGGCAGGGAACTATGGCTACACCTTC

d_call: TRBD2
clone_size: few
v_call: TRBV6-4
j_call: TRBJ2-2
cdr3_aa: CASTNSGRSGELFF
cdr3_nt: TGTGCCAGCACGAATAGCGGGAGGTCCGGGGAGCTGTTTTTT

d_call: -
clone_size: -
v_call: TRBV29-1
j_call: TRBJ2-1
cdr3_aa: CSVERPGGRARDLAYNEQFF
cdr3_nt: TGCAGCGTTGAAAGGCCAGGAGGGCGGGCTCGGGATCTAGCATACAATGAGCAGTTCTTC

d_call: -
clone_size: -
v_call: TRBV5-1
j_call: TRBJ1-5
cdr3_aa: CASSLGTDYSNQPQHF
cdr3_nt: TGCGCCAGCAGCTTGGGGACCGACTATAGCAATCAGCCCCAGCATTTT

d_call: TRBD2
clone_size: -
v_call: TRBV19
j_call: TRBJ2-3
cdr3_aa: CASSPSGTADTQYF
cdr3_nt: TGTGCCAGCAGTCCGAGCGGGACGGCAGATACGCAGTATTTT

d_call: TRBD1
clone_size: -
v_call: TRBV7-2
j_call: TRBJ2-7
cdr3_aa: CASSRRDRGGEQYF
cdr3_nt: TGTGCCAGCAGCCGCCGGGACAGGGGGGGCGAGCAGTACTTC

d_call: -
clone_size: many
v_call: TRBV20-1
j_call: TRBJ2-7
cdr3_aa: CSARAQDSYEQYF
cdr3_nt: TGCAGTGCTAGAGCTCAAGACTCCTACGAGCAGTACTTC

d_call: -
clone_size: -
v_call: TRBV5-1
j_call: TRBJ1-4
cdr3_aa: CASSSDGVSPATNEKLFF
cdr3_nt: TGCGCCAGCAGCTCGGACGGGGTCTCACCCGCAACTAATGAAAAACTGTTTTTT

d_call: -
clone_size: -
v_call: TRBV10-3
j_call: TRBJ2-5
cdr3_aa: CAISPVRAQYF
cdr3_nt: TGTGCCATCAGCCCCGTCAGGGCCCAGTACTTC

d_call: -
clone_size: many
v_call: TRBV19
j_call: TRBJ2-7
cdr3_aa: CASSIRNRYYEQYF
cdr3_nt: TGTGCCAGTAGTATTCGGAACCGCTACTACGAGCAGTACTTC

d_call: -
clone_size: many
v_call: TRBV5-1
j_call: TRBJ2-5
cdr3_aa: CASSLQGGRQETQYF
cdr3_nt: TGCGCCAGCAGCTTACAGGGCGGAAGGCAAGAGACCCAGTACTTC

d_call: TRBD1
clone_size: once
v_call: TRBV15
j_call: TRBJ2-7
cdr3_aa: CATSRGQGASYEQYF
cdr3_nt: TGTGCCACCAGCAGAGGTCAGGGGGCCTCCTACGAGCAGTACTTC

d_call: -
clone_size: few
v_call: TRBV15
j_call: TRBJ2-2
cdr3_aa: CATSRDRLYTGELFF
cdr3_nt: TGTGCCACCAGCAGAGACCGGCTATACACCGGGGAGCTGTTTTTT

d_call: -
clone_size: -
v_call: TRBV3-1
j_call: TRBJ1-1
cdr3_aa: CASSQDPGTDTEAFF
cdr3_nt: TGTGCCAGCAGCCAAGATCCAGGGACGGACACTGAAGCTTTCTTT

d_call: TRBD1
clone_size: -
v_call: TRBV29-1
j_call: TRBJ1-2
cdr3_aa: CSARQGIGYTF
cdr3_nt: TGCAGCGCCCGACAGGGGATCGGCTACACCTTC

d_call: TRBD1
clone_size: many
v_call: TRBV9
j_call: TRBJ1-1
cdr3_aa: CASSVDSGQGYEAFF
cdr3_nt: TGTGCCAGCAGCGTAGATTCGGGACAGGGATATGAAGCTTTCTTT

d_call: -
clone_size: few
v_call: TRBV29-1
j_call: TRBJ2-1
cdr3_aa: CSVATDNEQFF
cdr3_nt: TGCAGCGTTGCTACAGACAATGAGCAGTTCTTC

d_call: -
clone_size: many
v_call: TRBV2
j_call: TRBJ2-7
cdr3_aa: CASSYRVQYF
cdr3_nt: TGTGCCAGCAGTTACAGGGTTCAGTACTTC

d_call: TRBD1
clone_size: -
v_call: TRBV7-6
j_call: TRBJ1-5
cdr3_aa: CASSLTGKGQPQHF
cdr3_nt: TGTGCCAGCAGCTTGACAGGGAAGGGTCAGCCCCAGCATTTT

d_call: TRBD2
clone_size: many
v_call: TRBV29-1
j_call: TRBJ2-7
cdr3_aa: CSVFGLAGTNEQYF
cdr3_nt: TGCAGCGTTTTTGGACTAGCGGGAACGAACGAGCAGTACTTC

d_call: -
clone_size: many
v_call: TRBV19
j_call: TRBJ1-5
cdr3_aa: CASSIEQGDNQPQHF
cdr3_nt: TGTGCCAGTAGTATTGAGCAGGGTGACAATCAGCCCCAGCATTTT